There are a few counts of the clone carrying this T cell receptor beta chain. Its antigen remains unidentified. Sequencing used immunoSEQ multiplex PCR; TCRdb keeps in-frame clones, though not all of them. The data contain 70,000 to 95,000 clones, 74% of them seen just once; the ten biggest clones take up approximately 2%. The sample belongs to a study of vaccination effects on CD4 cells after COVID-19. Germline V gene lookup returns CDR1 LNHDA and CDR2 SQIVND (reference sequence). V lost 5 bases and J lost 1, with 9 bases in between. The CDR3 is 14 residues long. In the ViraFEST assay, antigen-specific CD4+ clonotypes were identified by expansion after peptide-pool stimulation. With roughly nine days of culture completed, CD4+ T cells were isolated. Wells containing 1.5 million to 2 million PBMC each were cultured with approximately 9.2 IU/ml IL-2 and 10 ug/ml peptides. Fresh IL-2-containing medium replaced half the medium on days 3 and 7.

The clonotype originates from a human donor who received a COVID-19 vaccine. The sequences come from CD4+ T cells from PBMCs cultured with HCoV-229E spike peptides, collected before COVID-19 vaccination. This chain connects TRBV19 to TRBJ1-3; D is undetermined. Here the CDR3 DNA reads TGTGCCAGTAGTTCGGACCGTTCTGGAAACACCATATATTTT. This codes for CASSSDRSGNTIYF.